The present T cell receptor beta chain was sequenced within a study of naive and memory T cell subsets. Both TRBC1 and TRBC2 were covered by a beta constant-region primer of two equimolar oligonucleotides. Four rounds of PCR amplified the ligated cDNA using nested alpha and beta constant-region primers plus SP2. TCRdb recomputed calls from the UMI-ligation and nested PCR reads with MiXCR, one row per CDR3 protein. The sample records 95,000 to 150,000 distinct CDR3 sequences, around 35% being singletons. V was cut by 11 bases and J by 1 base, with 14 bases left in between. Looked up from germline, CDR1 is MNHNS and CDR2 is SASEGT. The CDR3 length is 14 residues. Notes on the study in general: Each distinct alpha or beta sequence counts as one clonotype.

This clonotype came up many times. Its antigen is undetermined. CD4+ T cell IFNgamma after overnight CMV lysate exposure gave donor CMV status. Sequencing input: central memory CD4+ T cells from blood. This receptor was obtained from a human donor in good health. This rearrangement joins TRBV6-1 to TRBJ2-2, with D possibly being TRBD1 or TRBD2 (5 bases each). In DNA form, the CDR3 reads TGTGCCTCCGGGGCGGGCTTGAACACCGGGGAGCTGTTTTTT. Translation gives CASGAGLNTGELFF.